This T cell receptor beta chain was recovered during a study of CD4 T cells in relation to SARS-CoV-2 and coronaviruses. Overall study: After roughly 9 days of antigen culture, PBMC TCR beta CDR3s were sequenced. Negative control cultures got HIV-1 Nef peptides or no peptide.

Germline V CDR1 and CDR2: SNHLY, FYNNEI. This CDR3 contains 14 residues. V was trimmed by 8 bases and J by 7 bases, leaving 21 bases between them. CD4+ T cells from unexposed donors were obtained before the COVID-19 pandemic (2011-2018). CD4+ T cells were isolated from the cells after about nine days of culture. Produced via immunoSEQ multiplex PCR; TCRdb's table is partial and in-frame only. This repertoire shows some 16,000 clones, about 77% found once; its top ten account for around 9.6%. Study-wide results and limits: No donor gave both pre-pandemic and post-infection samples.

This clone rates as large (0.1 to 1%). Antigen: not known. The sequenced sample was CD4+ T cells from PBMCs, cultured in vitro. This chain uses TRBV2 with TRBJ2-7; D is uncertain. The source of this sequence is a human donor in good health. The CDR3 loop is CASGKAGIIAEQYF. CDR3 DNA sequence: TGTGCCAGCGGGAAGGCAGGAATTATTGCGGAGCAGTACTTC.